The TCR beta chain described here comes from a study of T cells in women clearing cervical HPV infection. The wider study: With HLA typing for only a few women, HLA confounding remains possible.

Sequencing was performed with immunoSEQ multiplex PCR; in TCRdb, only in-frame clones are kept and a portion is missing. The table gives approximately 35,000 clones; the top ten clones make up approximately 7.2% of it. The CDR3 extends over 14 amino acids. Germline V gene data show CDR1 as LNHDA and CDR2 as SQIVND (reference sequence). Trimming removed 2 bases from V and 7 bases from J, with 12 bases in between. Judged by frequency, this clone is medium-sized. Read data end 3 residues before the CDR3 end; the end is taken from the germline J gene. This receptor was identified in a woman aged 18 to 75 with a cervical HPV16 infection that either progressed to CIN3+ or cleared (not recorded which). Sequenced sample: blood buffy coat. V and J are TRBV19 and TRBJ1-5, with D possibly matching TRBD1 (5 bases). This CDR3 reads CASSISGFGQPQHF. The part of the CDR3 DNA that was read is TGTGCCAGTAGTATATCAGGGTTTGGGCAGCCC.